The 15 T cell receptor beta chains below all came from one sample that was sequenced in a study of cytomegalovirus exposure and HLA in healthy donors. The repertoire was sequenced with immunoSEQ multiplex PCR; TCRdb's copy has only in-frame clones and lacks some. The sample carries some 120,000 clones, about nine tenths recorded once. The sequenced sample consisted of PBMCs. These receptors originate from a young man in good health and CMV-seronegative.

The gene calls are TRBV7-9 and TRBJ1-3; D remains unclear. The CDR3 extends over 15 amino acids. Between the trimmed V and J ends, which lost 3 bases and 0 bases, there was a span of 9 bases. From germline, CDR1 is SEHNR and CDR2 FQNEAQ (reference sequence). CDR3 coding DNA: TGTGCCAGCAGCTTGGGCGAGAACTCTGGAAACACCATATATTTT. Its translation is CASSLGENSGNTIYF.

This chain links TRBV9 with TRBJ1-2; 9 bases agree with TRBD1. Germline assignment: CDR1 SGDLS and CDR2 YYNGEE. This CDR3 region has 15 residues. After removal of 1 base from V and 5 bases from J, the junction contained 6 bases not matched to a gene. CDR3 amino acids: CASSVIPGQGYGYTF. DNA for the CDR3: TGTGCCAGCAGCGTAATACCGGGACAGGGATATGGCTACACCTTC.

The CDR3 sequence is CASRSPGLPVKTQYF. The CDR3 region has the DNA TGTGCCAGCAGATCCCCCGGACTCCCCGTGAAGACGCAGTATTTT. This chain links TRBV6-5 with TRBJ2-3, with D perhaps matching TRBD2 (5 bases). V lost 6 bases to trimming and J lost 9 bases, with 22 bases between them. The CDR3 has 15 residues. Germline V CDR1 and CDR2: MNHEY, SVGAGI.

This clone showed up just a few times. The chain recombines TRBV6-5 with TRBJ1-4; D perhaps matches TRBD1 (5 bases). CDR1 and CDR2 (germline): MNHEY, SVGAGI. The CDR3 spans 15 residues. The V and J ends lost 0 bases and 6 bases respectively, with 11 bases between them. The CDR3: CASSYSVKGYEKLFF. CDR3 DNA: TGTGCCAGCAGTTACTCGGTGAAGGGGTATGAAAAACTGTTTTTT.

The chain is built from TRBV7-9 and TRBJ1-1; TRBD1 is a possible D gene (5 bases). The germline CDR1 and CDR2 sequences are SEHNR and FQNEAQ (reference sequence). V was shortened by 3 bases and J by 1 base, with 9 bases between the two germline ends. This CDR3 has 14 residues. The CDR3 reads CASSLVQGNTEAFF. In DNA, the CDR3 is TGTGCCAGCAGCTTGGTCCAGGGGAACACTGAAGCTTTCTTT.

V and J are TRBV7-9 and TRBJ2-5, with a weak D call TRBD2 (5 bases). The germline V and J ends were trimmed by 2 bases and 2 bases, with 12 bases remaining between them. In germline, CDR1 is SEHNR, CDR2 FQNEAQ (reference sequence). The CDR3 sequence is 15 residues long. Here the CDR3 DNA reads TGTGCCAGCAGCTTAACGGGGAGAGGGCAAGAGACCCAGTACTTC. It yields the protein CASSLTGRGQETQYF. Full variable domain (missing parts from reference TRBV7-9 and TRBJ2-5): DTGVSQNPRHKITKRGQNVTFRCDPISEHNRLYWYRQTLGQGPEFLTYFQNEAQLEKSRLLSDRFSAERPKGSFSTLEIQRTEQGDSAMYLCASSLTGRGQETQYFGPGTRLLVL.

DNA of the CDR3: TGTGCCAGCTCACAGGAGTTCAGCTCCCATAACTACGAGCAGTACTTC. Its protein product is CASSQEFSSHNYEQYF. The genes are TRBV18 and TRBJ2-7; D gene ambiguous. The CDR3 sequence is 16 residues long. Per germline, CDR1 KGHSH and CDR2 LQKENI. Trimming pared 4 bases from V and 3 bases from J, leaving 19 bases between.

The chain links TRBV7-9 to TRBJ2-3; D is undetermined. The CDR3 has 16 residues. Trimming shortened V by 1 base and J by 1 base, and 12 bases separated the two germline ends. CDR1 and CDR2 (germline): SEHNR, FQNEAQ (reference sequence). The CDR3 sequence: CASSLEWRAGTDTQYF. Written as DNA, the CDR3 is TGTGCCAGCAGCTTAGAGTGGCGTGCGGGCACAGATACGCAGTATTTT.

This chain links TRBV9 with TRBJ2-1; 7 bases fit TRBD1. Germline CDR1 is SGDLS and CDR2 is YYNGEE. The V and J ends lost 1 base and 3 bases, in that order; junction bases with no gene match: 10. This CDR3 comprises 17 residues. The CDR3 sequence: CASSVSSTGNNYNEQFF. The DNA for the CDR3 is TGTGCCAGCAGCGTATCGTCGACAGGGAACAACTACAATGAGCAGTTCTTC.

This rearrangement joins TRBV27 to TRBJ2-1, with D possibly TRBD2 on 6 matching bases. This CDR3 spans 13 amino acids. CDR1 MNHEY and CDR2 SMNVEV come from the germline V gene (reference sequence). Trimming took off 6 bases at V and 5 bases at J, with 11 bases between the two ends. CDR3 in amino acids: CASRPGGDNEQFF. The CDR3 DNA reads TGTGCCAGCAGGCCTGGAGGGGACAATGAGCAGTTCTTC.

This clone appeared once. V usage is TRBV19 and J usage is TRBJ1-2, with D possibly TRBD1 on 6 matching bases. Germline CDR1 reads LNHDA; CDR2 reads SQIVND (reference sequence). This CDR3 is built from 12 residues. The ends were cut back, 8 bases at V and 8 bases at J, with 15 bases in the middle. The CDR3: CASEAGDRGYTF. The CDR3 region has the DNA TGTGCCAGTGAAGCAGGGGATCGGGGCTACACCTTC.

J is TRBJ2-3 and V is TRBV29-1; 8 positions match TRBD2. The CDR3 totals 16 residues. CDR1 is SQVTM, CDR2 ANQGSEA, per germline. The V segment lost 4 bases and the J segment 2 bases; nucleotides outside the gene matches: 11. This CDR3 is CSVVWAVAGPTDTQYF. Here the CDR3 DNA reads TGCAGCGTTGTATGGGCGGTAGCGGGACCCACAGATACGCAGTATTTT.

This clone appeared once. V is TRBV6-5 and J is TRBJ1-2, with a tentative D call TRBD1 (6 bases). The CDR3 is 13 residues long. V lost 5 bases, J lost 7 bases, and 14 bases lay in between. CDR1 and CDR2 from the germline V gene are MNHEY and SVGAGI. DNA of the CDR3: TGTGCCAGCAGTGTACGAACAGGGCTTGGCTACACCTTC. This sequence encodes CASSVRTGLGYTF.

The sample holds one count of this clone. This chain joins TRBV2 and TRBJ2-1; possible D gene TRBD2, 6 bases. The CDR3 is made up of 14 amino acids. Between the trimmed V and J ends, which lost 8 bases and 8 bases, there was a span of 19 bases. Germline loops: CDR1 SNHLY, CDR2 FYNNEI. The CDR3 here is CASAGLALRDEQFF. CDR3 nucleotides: TGTGCCAGCGCGGGACTCGCCCTGCGGGATGAGCAGTTCTTC. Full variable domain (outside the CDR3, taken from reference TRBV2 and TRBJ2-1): EPEVTQTPSHQVTQMGQEVILRCVPISNHLYFYWYRQILGQKVEFLVSFYNNEISEKSEIFDDQFSVERPDGSNFTLKIRSTKLEDSAMYFCASAGLALRDEQFFGPGTRLTVL.

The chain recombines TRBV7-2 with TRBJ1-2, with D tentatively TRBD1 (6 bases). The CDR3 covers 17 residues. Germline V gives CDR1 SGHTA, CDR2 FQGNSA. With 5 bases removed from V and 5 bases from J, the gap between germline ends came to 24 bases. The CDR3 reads CASSEGGAGPRLYGYTF. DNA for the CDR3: TGTGCCAGCAGCGAGGGGGGAGCGGGACCGAGACTTTATGGCTACACCTTC.